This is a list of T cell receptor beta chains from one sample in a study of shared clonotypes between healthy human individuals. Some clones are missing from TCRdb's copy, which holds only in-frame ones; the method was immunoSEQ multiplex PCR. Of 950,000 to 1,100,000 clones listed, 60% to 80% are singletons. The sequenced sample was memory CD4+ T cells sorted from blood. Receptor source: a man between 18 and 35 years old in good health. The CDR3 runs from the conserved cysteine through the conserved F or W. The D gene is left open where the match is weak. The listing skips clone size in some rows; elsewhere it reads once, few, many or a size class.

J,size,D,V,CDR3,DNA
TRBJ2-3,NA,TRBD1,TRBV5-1,CASSLVPTGPTDTQYF,TGCGCCAGCAGCTTGGTTCCGACAGGGCCAACAGATACGCAGTATTTT
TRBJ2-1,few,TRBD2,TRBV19,CASSTVAGFGNEQFF,TGTGCCAGTAGTACCGTAGCGGGATTTGGGAATGAGCAGTTCTTC
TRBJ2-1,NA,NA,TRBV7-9,CASSLGGLGSGEQFF,TGTGCCAGCAGCTTAGGAGGATTAGGAAGTGGTGAGCAGTTCTTC
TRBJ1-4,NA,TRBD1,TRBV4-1,CASSQMTGGVNEKLFF,TGCGCCAGCAGCCAGATGACAGGGGGGGTGAATGAAAAACTGTTTTTT
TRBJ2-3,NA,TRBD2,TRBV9,CASSGGTTLTDTQYF,TGTGCCAGCAGCGGCGGGACTACCCTCACAGATACGCAGTATTTT
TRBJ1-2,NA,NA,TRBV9,CASSVESNYGYTF,TGTGCCAGCAGCGTAGAATCCAACTATGGCTACACCTTC
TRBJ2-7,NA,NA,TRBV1,CTIPRQGIPWGYEQYF,TGCACCATCCCTCGACAGGGAATCCCCTGGGGGTACGAGCAGTACTTC
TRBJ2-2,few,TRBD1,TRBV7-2,CASSPRPFRGRAGELFF,TGTGCCAGCAGCCCGAGGCCCTTTAGGGGGCGGGCCGGGGAGCTGTTTTTT
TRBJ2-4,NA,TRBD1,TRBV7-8,CASSAGDSKNIQYF,TGTGCCAGCAGCGCAGGGGACAGTAAAAACATTCAGTACTTC
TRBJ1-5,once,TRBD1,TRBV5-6,CASSSYGPGTGVALHF,TGTGCCAGCAGCTCCTACGGTCCCGGGACAGGGGTCGCTTTGCATTTT
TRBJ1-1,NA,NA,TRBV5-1,CASSLGREGTEAFF,TGCGCCAGCAGCTTAGGGAGGGAGGGGACTGAAGCTTTCTTT
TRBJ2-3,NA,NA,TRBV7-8,CASSPRGGGHSTDTQYF,TGTGCCAGCAGCCCGAGGGGAGGGGGTCACAGCACAGATACGCAGTATTTT
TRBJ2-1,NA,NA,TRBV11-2,CASSLAGTPRNYNEQFF,TGTGCCAGCAGCTTAGCCGGGACACCCCGTAACTACAATGAGCAGTTCTTC
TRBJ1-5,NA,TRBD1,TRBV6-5,CASRGQGSNNQPQHF,TGTGCCAGCAGGGGACAGGGTAGTAACAATCAGCCCCAGCATTTT
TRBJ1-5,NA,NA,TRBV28,CASSLGRSNQPQHF,TGTGCCAGCAGCCTGGGTAGGAGCAATCAGCCCCAGCATTTT
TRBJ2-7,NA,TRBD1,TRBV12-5,CASGRDRVSHEQYF,TGTGCTAGTGGCCGAGACAGGGTGTCCCACGAGCAGTACTTC
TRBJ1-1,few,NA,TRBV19,CASSTLDMNTEAFF,TGTGCCAGTAGTACCCTTGATATGAACACTGAAGCTTTCTTT
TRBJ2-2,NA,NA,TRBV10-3,CAISTPQGNIPTGELFF,TGTGCCATCAGTACCCCTCAGGGAAATATTCCCACCGGGGAGCTGTTTTTT
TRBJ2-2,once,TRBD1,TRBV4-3,CASSQAGTAGELFF,TGCGCCAGCAGCCAAGCCGGGACAGCAGGGGAGCTGTTTTTT
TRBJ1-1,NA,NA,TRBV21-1,CASSTNRTGPNTEAFF,TGTGCCAGCAGCACTAACCGGACAGGCCCGAACACTGAAGCTTTCTTT
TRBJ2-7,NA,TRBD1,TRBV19,CASSMATGIVEQYF,TGTGCCAGTAGTATGGCGACAGGGATTGTCGAGCAGTACTTC
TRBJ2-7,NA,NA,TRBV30,CAWSRQYYEQYF,TGTGCCTGGAGTCGCCAGTACTACGAGCAGTACTTC
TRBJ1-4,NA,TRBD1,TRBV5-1,CASSPGGATNEKLFF,TGCGCCAGCAGCCCAGGGGGCGCGACTAATGAAAAACTGTTTTTT
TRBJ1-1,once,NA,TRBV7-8,CASSLAQVNTEAFF,TGTGCCAGCAGCTTAGCCCAGGTAAACACTGAAGCTTTCTTT
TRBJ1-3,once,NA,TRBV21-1,CASAPPGSSGNTIYF,TGTGCCAGCGCACCCCCCGGGAGCTCTGGAAACACCATATATTTT
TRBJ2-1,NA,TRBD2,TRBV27,CASSRGGGANEQFF,TGTGCCAGTAGCAGGGGCGGGGGGGCCAATGAGCAGTTCTTC
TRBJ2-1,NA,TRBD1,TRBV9,CASSGGTGSYNEQFF,TGTGCCAGCAGCGGAGGGACAGGTTCCTACAATGAGCAGTTCTTC
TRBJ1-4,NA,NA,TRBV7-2,CASSLVGQNTNEKLFF,TGTGCCAGCAGCTTAGTGGGTCAGAATACTAATGAAAAACTGTTTTTT
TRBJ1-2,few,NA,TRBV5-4,CASSHDSNYGYTF,TGTGCCAGCAGTCATGACAGCAACTATGGCTACACCTTC
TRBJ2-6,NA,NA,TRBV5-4,CASSPDSSYSGANVLTF,TGTGCCAGCAGCCCGGATTCTTCCTACTCTGGGGCCAACGTCCTGACTTTC
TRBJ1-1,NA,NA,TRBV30,CAWRDQGNTEAFF,TGTGCCTGGAGGGACCAGGGGAACACTGAAGCTTTCTTT
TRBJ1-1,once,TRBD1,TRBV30,CAWSYQGALNTEAFF,TGTGCCTGGAGTTATCAGGGGGCGTTGAACACTGAAGCTTTCTTT
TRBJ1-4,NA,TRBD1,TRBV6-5,CASSYWTGGEKLFF,TGTGCCAGCAGTTACTGGACAGGGGGTGAAAAACTGTTTTTT